This TCR beta chain was recorded in a study of T-cell reconstitution after alpha-beta-depleted transplantation in children. The CDR3 runs to 13 residues. J was trimmed by 4 bases and V by 7 bases; bases with no gene match: 3. As it was prepared, the TCRbeta library received unique molecular identifiers. TCRdb independently ran MiXCR on the PCR reads; one entry per CDR3 protein. The data contain some 440,000 distinct CDR3 sequences, 15% to 20% of them singletons. This clonotype was observed a handful of times. The antigen is undetermined. General observations from the study: It was newly produced T cells that mostly accounted for T-cell counts and diversity one year after transplant. Several patients had high TCRbeta diversity at day 60; it came from surviving recipient T cells and thymic progenitors. It was reported that alpha-beta T cells came from several hundred expanded graft clones (about two months after transplant).

This TCR came from a boy younger than two who had a stem cell transplant for Wiskott-Aldrich syndrome, so the T cells may come from the graft donor. The rearrangement uses TRBV12-3 or TRBV12-4 and TRBJ2-5; 10 bases are shared with TRBD2. The material sequenced was PBMCs, mostly from graft donor cells, taken 360 days after TCRalphabeta/CD19-depleted stem cell transplant. The CDR3 DNA reads as TGTGCCAGCACGGGACTAGCGAGAGAGACCCAGTACTTC. Its protein product is CASTGLARETQYF.